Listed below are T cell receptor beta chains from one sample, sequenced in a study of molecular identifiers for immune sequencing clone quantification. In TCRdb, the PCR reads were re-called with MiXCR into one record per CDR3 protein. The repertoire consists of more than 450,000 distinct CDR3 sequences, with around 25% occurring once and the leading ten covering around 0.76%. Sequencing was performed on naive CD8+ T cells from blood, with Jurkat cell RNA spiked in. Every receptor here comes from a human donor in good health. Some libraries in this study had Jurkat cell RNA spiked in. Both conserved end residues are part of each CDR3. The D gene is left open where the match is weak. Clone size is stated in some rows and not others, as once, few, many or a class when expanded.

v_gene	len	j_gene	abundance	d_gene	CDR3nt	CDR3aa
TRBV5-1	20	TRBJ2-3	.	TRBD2	TGCGCCAGCCGCTGGGCGGTACTAGCGGGGGGCCCTGATGACACAGATACGCAGTATTTT	CASRWAVLAGGPDDTDTQYF
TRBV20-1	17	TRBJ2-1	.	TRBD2	TGCAGTGCTAGACCAATCGGACTAGCGGGTTCAGGGGGTGAGCAGTTCTTC	CSARPIGLAGSGGEQFF
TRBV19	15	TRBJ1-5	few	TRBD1	TGTGCCAGTACCCCCCTGGGACAGGGTGATCAGCCCCAGCATTTT	CASTPLGQGDQPQHF
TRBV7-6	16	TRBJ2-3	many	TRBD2	TGTGCCAGCAGCTTAGCTAGCGGGGCTACCACAGATACGCAGTATTTT	CASSLASGATTDTQYF
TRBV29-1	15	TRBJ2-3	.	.	TGCAGCGTTGCGCGTCAGGACCCTTTCCCCGATACGCCGTATTTT	CSVARQDPFPDTPYF
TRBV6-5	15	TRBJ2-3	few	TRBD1	TGTGCCAGCAGAACAGGGACAGCCGACACAGATACGCAGTATTTT	CASRTGTADTDTQYF
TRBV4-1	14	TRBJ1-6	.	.	TGCGCCAGCAGCCATTCCGCAAAGGATTCACCCCTCCACTTT	CASSHSAKDSPLHF
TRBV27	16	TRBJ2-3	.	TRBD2	TGTGCCAGCAGTTCAGAGACTAGCGGGAGGACAGATACGCAGTATTTT	CASSSETSGRTDTQYF
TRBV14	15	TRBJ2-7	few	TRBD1	TGTGCCAGCAGCCAACGACAGGGCCGGAGCTACGAGCAGTACTTC	CASSQRQGRSYEQYF
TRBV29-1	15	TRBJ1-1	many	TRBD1	TGCAGCGTTGCGGAGGGGGCCGGGGATGGGACTGAAGCTTTCTTT	CSVAEGAGDGTEAFF
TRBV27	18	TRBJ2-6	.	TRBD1	TGTGCCAGCAGTTTATCAGGGACAGGGGGCTCAGGGGCCAACGTCCTGACTTTC	CASSLSGTGGSGANVLTF
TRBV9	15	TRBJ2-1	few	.	TGTGCCAGCAGCGTTTCAAGGGCCGCCTACAATGAGCAGTTCTTC	CASSVSRAAYNEQFF
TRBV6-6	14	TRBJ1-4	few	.	TGTGCCAGCAGTACCGGGGTGGCCGATGAAAAACTGTTTTTT	CASSTGVADEKLFF
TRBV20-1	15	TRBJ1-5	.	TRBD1	TGCAGTGCTAGACCCCGCGGACAGGGGGCGCCGCCCCAGCATTTT	CSARPRGQGAPPQHF
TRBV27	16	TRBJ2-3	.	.	TGTGCCAGCAGTTTGCTGGGCAGGGCTAGCACAGATACGCAGTATTTT	CASSLLGRASTDTQYF